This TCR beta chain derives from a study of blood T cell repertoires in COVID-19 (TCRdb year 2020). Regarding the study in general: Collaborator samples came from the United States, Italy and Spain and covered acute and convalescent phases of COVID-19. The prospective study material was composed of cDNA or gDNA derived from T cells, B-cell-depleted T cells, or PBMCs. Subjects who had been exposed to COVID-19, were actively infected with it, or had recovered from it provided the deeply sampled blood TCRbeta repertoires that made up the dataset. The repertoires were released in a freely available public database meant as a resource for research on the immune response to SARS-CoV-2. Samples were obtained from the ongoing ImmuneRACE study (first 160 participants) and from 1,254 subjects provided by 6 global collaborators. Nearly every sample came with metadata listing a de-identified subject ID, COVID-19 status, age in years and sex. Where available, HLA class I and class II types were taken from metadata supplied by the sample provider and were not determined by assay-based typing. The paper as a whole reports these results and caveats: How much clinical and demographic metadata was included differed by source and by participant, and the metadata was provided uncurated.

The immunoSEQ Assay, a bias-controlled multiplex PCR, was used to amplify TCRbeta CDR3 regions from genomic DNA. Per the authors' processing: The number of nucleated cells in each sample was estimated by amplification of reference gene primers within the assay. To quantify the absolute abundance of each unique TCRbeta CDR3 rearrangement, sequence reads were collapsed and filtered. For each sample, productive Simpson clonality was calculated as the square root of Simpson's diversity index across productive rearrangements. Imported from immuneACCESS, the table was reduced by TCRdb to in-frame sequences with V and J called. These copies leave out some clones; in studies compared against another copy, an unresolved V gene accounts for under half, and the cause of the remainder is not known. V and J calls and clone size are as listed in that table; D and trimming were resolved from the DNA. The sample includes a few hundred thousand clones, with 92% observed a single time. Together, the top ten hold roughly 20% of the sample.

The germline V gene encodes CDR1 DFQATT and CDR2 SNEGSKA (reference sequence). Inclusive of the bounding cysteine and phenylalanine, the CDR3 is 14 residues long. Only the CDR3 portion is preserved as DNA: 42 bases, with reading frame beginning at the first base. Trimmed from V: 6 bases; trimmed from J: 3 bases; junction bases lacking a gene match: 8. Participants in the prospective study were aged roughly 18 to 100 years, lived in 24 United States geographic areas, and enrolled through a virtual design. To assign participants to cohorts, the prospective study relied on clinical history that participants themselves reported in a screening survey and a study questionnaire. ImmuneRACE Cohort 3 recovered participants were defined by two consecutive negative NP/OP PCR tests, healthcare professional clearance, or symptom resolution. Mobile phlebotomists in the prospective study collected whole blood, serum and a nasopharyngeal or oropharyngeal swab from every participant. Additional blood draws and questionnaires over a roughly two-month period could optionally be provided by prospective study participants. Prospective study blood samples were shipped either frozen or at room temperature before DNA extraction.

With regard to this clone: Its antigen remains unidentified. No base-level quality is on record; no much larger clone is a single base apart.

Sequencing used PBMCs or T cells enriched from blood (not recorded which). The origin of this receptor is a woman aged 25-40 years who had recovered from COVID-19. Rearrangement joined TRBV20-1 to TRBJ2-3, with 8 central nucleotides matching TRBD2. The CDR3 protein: CSASRGGPTDTQYF. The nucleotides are TGCAGTGCAAGTCGGGGGGGGCCAACAGATACGCAGTATTTT.